This T cell receptor beta chain was obtained from a study of beta chain features in type 1 diabetes. This clone has only a few counts. Its antigen remains unidentified. Broader study findings: Sequencing used cDNA, and cells with high TCR expression could therefore be over-represented. In every one of the four CD4+ subsets, TCRB CDR3s were moderately but significantly shorter in Type 1 diabetes patients.

The investigators reverse transcribed all of the isolated RNA, so they sequenced expressed TCRB transcripts. The table came from immunoSEQ multiplex PCR; TCRdb's copy has only in-frame clones and leaves some out. The data show around 650,000 clones, roughly 12% seen once. The CDR3 covers 16 residues. Germline lookup yields CDR1 SGHVS and CDR2 FNYEAQ. V shed 0 bases and J shed 1 base, with 12 bases lying between them. The collection from each donor was one heparinised blood draw averaging approximately 110 mL. Source material: naive CD4+ T cells from blood. The TCR sequence derives from a man younger than 40 with type 1 diabetes. The chain combines TRBV7-6 with TRBJ2-5, with unresolved D. As DNA, the CDR3 is TGTGCCAGCAGCTTAGCCCCTAGGCGGACCCAAGAGACCCAGTACTTC. As protein: CASSLAPRRTQETQYF.